This entry lists 9 T cell receptor beta chains sequenced from one sample in a study of cytomegalovirus exposure and HLA in healthy donors. The PCR used 60 Vbeta and 13 Jbeta primers. Sequencing was performed with immunoSEQ multiplex PCR; in TCRdb, only in-frame clones are kept and a portion is missing. This sample's table reports some 130,000 clones. Source material: PBMCs. Receptors were obtained from a man between 18 and 35 years old in good health and CMV-seronegative.

The chain is built from TRBV11-3 and TRBJ2-1, with D tentatively TRBD2 (6 bases). Germline CDR1 and CDR2: SGHNT and YENEEA. V lost 2 bases and J 8 bases, leaving 13 bases between the germline ends. The length of the CDR3 is 14 residues. The CDR3 reads CASSLYSGLDEQFF. The CDR3 DNA sequence: TGTGCCAGCAGCTTATATAGCGGACTGGATGAGCAGTTCTTC.

The rearrangement uses TRBV15 and TRBJ2-5; tentative D call: TRBD2 (5 bases). This CDR3 is 13 amino acids long. Per the germline V gene, CDR1 is LNHNV and CDR2 is YYDKDF (reference sequence). V was trimmed by 5 bases and J by 0 bases, leaving 7 bases between them. CDR3 sequence reads: CATSADYQETQYF. The CDR3 region has the DNA TGTGCCACCAGCGCGGACTACCAAGAGACCCAGTACTTC.

The chain carries TRBV6-1 and TRBJ1-1; perhaps TRBD1 as D (5 bases). Germline CDR1 MNHNS, CDR2 SASEGT. V lost 5 bases to trimming and J lost 1 base, with 11 bases between them. The CDR3 totals 14 residues. For the CDR3, the DNA is TGTGCCAGCAGTCAACTCAGGGAGAACACTGAAGCTTTCTTT. The encoded protein is CASSQLRENTEAFF.

The chain employs TRBV4-2 and TRBJ2-7, with D uncertain. The CDR3 is 15 residues long. Germline lookup yields CDR1 LGHNA and CDR2 YNFKEQ. Deletions cut 3 bases from V and 2 bases from J, with 14 bases between. DNA of the CDR3: TGTGCCAGCAGCCATTCCACGACACCGCCCTACGAGCAGTACTTC. Protein sequence: CASSHSTTPPYEQYF.

The chain couples TRBV7-9 to TRBJ1-1, with D tentatively TRBD1 (5 bases). V shed 2 bases and J shed 4 bases, with 8 bases lying between them. CDR1 and CDR2 (germline): SEHNR, FQNEAQ (reference sequence). The CDR3 runs to 13 residues. The DNA of the CDR3 is TGTGCCAGCAGCTTAAGGGGATCCACTGAAGCTTTCTTT. It is translated as CASSLRGSTEAFF.

The chain recombines TRBV5-1 with TRBJ2-5, with TRBD2 matching 13 bases. Germline CDR1 is SGHRS and CDR2 is YFSETQ. The CDR3 covers 14 residues. The ends lost 4 bases at V and 3 bases at J; junction bases unmatched: 0. CDR3 sequence: CASSGTSGKETQYF. The DNA for the CDR3 is TGCGCCAGCAGCGGGACTAGCGGGAAAGAGACCCAGTACTTC.

V usage is TRBV29-1 and J usage is TRBJ1-4; 9 bases match TRBD1. J was trimmed by 8 bases and V by 3 bases; bases with no gene match: 7. Per the germline V gene, CDR1 is SQVTM and CDR2 is ANQGSEA. This CDR3 comprises 14 residues. CDR3 loop: CSVDDRGSGEKLFF. DNA for the CDR3: TGCAGCGTTGACGACAGGGGGAGTGGGGAAAAACTGTTTTTT.

This chain links TRBV5-4 with TRBJ1-5, with D perhaps TRBD1 (6 bases). Germline CDR1 is SGHNT and CDR2 is YYREEE (reference sequence). The CDR3 length is 14 residues. Between the trimmed V and J ends, which lost 4 bases and 6 bases, there was a span of 14 bases. The CDR3 coding sequence is TGTGCCAGCAGCGAACAGGGTGTAGGTCAGCCCCAGCATTTT. It translates to CASSEQGVGQPQHF.

This chain uses TRBV29-1 with TRBJ1-1; D perhaps matches TRBD1 (6 bases). This CDR3 comprises 12 residues. From germline, CDR1 is SQVTM and CDR2 ANQGSEA. The V end was cut by 3 bases, the J end by 5 bases, with 10 bases between. CDR3 in amino acids: CSVDGGMTEAFF. In DNA form, the CDR3 reads TGCAGCGTTGATGGGGGCATGACTGAAGCTTTCTTT. The full variable domain, completed using reference TRBV29-1 and TRBJ1-1, is SAVISQKPSRDICQRGTSLTIQCQVDSQVTMMFWYRQQPGQSLTLIATANQGSEATYESGFVIDKFPISRPNLTFSTLTVSNMSPEDSSIYLCSVDGGMTEAFFGQGTRLTVV.